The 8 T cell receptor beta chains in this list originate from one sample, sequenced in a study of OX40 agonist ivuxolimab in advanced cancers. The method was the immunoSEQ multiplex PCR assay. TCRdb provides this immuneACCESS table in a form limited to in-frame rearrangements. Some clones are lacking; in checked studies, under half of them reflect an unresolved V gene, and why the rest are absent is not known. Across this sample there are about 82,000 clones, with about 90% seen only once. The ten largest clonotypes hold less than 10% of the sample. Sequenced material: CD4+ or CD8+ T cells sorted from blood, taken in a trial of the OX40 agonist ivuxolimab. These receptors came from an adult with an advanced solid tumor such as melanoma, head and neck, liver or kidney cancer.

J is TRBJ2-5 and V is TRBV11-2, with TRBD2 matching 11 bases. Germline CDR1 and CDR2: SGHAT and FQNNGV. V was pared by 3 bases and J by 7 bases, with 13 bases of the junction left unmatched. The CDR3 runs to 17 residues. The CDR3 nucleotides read TGTGCCAGCAGCTTCGGAATAGCGGGGGGGCCATCCGGGACCCAGTACTTC. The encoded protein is CASSFGIAGGPSGTQYF. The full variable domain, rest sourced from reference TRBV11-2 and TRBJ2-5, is EAGVAQSPRYKIIEKRQSVAFWCNPISGHATLYWYQQILGQGPKLLIQFQNNGVVDDSQLPKDRFSAERLKGVDSTLKIQPAKLEDSAVYLCASSFGIAGGPSGTQYFGPGTRLLVL.

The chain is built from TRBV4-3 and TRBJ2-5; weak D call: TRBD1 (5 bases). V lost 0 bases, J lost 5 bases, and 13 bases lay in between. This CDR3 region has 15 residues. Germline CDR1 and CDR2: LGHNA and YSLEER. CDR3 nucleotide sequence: TGCGCCAGCAGCCAAGATGTAAGGGGTTGGGAGACCCAGTACTTC. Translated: CASSQDVRGWETQYF.

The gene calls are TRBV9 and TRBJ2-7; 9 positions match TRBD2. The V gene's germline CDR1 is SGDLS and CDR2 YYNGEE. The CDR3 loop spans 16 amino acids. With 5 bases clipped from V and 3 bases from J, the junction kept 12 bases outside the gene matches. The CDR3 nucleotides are TGTGCCAGCAGTCCTGAGCCCGGACTAGCGAGCTACGAGCAGTACTTC. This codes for CASSPEPGLASYEQYF.

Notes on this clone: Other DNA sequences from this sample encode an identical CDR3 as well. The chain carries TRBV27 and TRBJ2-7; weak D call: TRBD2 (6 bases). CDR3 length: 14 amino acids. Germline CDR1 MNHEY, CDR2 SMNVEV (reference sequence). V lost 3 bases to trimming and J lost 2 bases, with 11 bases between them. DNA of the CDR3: TGTGCCAGCAGTTTGGGCGGGGAGGCCTACGAGCAGTACTTC. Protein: CASSLGGEAYEQYF.

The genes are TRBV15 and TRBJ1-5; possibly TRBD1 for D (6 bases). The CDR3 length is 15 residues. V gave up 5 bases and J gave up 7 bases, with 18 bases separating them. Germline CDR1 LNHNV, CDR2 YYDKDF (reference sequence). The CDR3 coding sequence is TGTGCCACCAGCGGGTCTTACAGGGAGGACCAGCCCCAGCATTTT. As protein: CATSGSYREDQPQHF.

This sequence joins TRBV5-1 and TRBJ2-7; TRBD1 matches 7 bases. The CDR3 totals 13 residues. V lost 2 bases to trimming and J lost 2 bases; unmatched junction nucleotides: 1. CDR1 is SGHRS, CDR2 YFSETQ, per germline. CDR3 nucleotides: TGCGCCAGCAGCTTTGACAGGGCCTACGAGCAGTACTTC. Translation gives CASSFDRAYEQYF.

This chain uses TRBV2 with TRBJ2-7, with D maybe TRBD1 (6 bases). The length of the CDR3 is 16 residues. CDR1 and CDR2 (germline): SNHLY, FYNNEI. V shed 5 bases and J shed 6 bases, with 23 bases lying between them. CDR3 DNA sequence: TGTGCCAGCAGTTCGCCTACAACAGGGTCCCGAAGCGAGCAGTACTTC. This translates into CASSSPTTGSRSEQYF.

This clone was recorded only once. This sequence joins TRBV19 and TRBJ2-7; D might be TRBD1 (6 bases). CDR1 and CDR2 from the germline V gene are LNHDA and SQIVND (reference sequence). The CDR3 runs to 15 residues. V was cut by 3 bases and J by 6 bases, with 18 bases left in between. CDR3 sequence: CASSMGPPGQGEQYF. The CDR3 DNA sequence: TGTGCCAGTAGTATGGGTCCGCCGGGACAAGGCGAGCAGTACTTC.